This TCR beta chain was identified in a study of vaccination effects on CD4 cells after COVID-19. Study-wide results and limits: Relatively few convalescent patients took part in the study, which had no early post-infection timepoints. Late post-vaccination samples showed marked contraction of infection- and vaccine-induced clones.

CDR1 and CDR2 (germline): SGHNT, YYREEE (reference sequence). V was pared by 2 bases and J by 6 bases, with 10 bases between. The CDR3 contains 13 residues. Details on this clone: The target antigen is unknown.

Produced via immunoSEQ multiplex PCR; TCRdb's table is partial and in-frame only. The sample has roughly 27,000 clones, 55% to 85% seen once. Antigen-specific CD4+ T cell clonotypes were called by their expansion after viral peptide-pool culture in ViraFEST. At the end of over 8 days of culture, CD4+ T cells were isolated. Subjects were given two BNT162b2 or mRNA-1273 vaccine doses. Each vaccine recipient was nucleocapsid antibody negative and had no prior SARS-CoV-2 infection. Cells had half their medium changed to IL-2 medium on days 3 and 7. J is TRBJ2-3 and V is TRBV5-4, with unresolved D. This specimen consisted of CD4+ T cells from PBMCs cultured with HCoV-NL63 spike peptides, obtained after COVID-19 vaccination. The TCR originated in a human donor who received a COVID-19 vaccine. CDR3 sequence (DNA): TGTGCCAGCAGCTTATCAGTCGCCGATACGCAGTATTTT. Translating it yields CASSLSVADTQYF.